The 16 T cell receptor beta chains in this list originate from one sample, sequenced in a study of beta chain features in type 1 diabetes (dated by TCRdb to the late 2010s). Results the study describes overall, beyond this receptor: A moderate but significant shortening of TCRB CDR3 length was observed in type 1 diabetes patients in all four CD4+ subsets.

The library was obtained by the immunoSEQ multiplex PCR assay. The entire isolated RNA was reverse transcribed using the High Capacity cDNA Reverse Transcription Kit, and thus expressed TCRB transcripts were sequenced. TCRdb's version of the immuneACCESS table is confined to in-frame rearrangements and falls short of the full clone set. An unresolved V gene accounts for under half of the shortfall where checked; the remainder is of unknown origin. For this sample the table gives 25,000 to 30,000 clones, of which around 54% were detected only once. Of the sample, approximately 1.5% falls within the top ten clones. These TCRs are of unknown antigen specificity. The sample comprised Tregs from blood. This specimen's cell subset or site label, per the study, means: regulatory CD4+ T cells. All receptors come from a woman younger than 30 with type 1 diabetes.

The rearrangement links TRBV28 to TRBJ2-7; 7 nucleotides match TRBD1. Germline lookup yields CDR1 MDHEN and CDR2 SYDVKM. There are 13 residues in the CDR3. V dropped 6 bases and J dropped 3; count of bases not matched to a gene: 5. The DNA for the CDR3 is TGTGCCAGCAGACTGGGACAGATCTACGAGCAGTACTTC. Amino acid sequence: CASRLGQIYEQYF.

In this sample, this clone turned up a few times. The V call is TRBV2, the J call TRBJ1-2; D gene unclear. Trimming stripped 7 bases from V and 4 bases from J, with 7 bases between. The CDR3 is made up of 11 amino acids. Germline V gives CDR1 SNHLY, CDR2 FYNNEI. Written as DNA, the CDR3 is TGTGCCAGCACCCAGGCCTATGGCTACACCTTC. Translated, it gives CASTQAYGYTF.

This clone has just a few counts. This chain joins TRBV7-9 and TRBJ2-5; D possibly corresponds to TRBD2 (6 bases). This CDR3 is 14 amino acids long. The V end was cut by 5 bases, the J end by 4 bases, with 14 bases between. Germline-derived CDR1 and CDR2 are SEHNR and FQNEAQ (reference sequence). The CDR3 protein is CASSPLGSGETQYF. The CDR3 DNA sequence: TGTGCCAGCAGCCCCCTTGGTAGCGGAGAGACCCAGTACTTC.

The chain employs TRBV11-2 and TRBJ2-2, with 9 bases matching TRBD2. The trim removed 5 bases at V and 7 bases at J, leaving 8 bases unmatched. CDR1 and CDR2 from the germline V gene are SGHAT and FQNNGV. The CDR3 covers 15 residues. Here the CDR3 DNA reads TGTGCCAGCAGCCCGTTAGCGGGAGCGGTCGGGGAGCTGTTTTTT. The encoded protein is CASSPLAGAVGELFF.

The rearrangement links TRBV7-3 to TRBJ2-6; D unresolved. The germline V gene encodes CDR1 SGHTA and CDR2 FQGTGA. V lost 5 bases and J 4 bases, leaving 24 bases between the germline ends. There are 19 residues in the CDR3. CDR3 DNA sequence: TGTGCCAGCAGCCCCCGAGGTCATCTTCTTTCCTCCGGGGCCAACGTCCTGACTTTC. This translates into CASSPRGHLLSSGANVLTF.

The chain employs TRBV29-1 and TRBJ2-4, with TRBD2 matching 13 bases. V gave up 5 bases and J gave up 7 bases; unmatched junction bases: 5. The CDR3 totals 14 residues. CDR1 SQVTM and CDR2 ANQGSEA come from the germline V gene. The CDR3 coding sequence is TGCAGCGTTTTACTAGCGGGAGGGGGGAACATTCAGTACTTC. Protein: CSVLLAGGGNIQYF.

The V gene is TRBV27, the J gene TRBJ2-1; a possible D gene is TRBD2 (5 bases). Germline values: CDR1 MNHEY, CDR2 SMNVEV (reference sequence). Trimming shortened V by 6 bases and J by 2 bases, and 17 bases separated the two germline ends. CDR3 length: 16 residues. CDR3 region: CASRVFVGATYNEQFF. CDR3 nucleotide sequence: TGTGCCAGCAGAGTCTTCGTGGGAGCAACCTACAATGAGCAGTTCTTC.

The genes are TRBV15 and TRBJ1-3; maybe TRBD1 (5 bases). Deletions cut 0 bases from V and 0 bases from J, with 9 bases between. Germline loops: CDR1 LNHNV, CDR2 YYDKDF (reference sequence). The length of the CDR3 is 16 residues. This chain's CDR3 is CATSRDADISGNTIYF. The CDR3 nucleotides are TGTGCCACCAGCAGAGATGCGGACATCTCTGGAAACACCATATATTTT.

This chain joins TRBV5-1 and TRBJ2-1; a weak D match, TRBD1 (7 bases). The length of the CDR3 is 17 residues. Deletions cut 4 bases from V and 2 bases from J, with 19 bases between. Germline loops: CDR1 SGHRS, CDR2 YFSETQ. For the CDR3, the DNA is TGCGCCAGCAGCCCACGCGGGACAGTAGAAACCTACAATGAGCAGTTCTTC. Encoded protein: CASSPRGTVETYNEQFF.

The rearrangement joins TRBV27 to TRBJ1-2; D not resolved. From germline, CDR1 is MNHEY and CDR2 SMNVEV (reference sequence). The CDR3 has 14 residues. Between the trimmed V and J ends, which lost 2 bases and 4 bases, there was a span of 11 bases. The CDR3 region is CASSLNWASYGYTF. CDR3 coding DNA: TGTGCCAGCAGTTTAAACTGGGCAAGCTATGGCTACACCTTC.

The chain links TRBV7-2 to TRBJ2-7, with D tentatively TRBD1 (6 bases). The germline CDR1 and CDR2 sequences are SGHTA and FQGNSA. The CDR3 runs to 14 residues. V lost 5 bases and J 0 bases, leaving 11 bases between the germline ends. As DNA, the CDR3 is TGTGCCAGCAGCCTCCGACAGGTCTCCTACGAGCAGTACTTC. Amino acid sequence: CASSLRQVSYEQYF.

CDR3 protein: CASSPDLGNEQFF. CDR3 coding DNA: TGTGCCAGCAGCCCCGACTTGGGTAATGAGCAGTTCTTC. The V call is TRBV7-3, the J call TRBJ2-1; D ambiguous. The V gene lost 5 bases and the J gene lost 7 bases, with 12 bases spanning the gap. Germline V gene data show CDR1 as SGHTA and CDR2 as FQGTGA. There are 13 residues in the CDR3.

A few counts support this clone. The genes are TRBV7-9 and TRBJ2-3, with TRBD2 matching over 8 bases. CDR1 is SEHNR, CDR2 FQNEAQ, per germline (reference sequence). The CDR3 runs 15 residues. V dropped 8 bases and J dropped 2; count of bases not matched to a gene: 9. This CDR3 reads CASDRGLGNTDTQYF. The DNA of the CDR3 is TGTGCCAGCGATAGGGGACTAGGAAACACAGATACGCAGTATTTT.

Note on this clone: One end of the junction varies from germline; a read error may be responsible. The J gene is TRBJ2-1, the V gene TRBV27; 12 bases match TRBD2. The germline gives CDR1 MNHEY, CDR2 SMNVEV (reference sequence). CDR3 size: 13 residues. The DNA for the CDR3 is TGTGCCAGCCGGGGACTAGCGGGCAATGAGCAGCTCTTC. It is translated as CASRGLAGNEQLF.

This clone was picked up a small number of times. This chain joins TRBV9 and TRBJ2-5, with a tentative D call TRBD1 (6 bases). With 0 bases removed from V and 5 bases from J, the gap between germline ends came to 14 bases. The CDR3 sequence is 15 residues long. Germline loops: CDR1 SGDLS, CDR2 YYNGEE. CDR3 in DNA: TGTGCCAGCAGCGTAGAAGGGGGAGTAATGGAGACCCAGTACTTC. The encoded protein is CASSVEGGVMETQYF.

The chain links TRBV14 to TRBJ2-7; 12 bases map to TRBD2. Trimming removed 3 bases from V and 10 bases from J; junction bases left unmatched: 4. The CDR3 has 13 residues. CDR1 and CDR2 from the germline V gene are SGHDN and FVKESK. CDR3 nucleotides: TGTGCCAGCAGCCAGACTAGCGGGAGCATCCAGTACTTC. It translates to CASSQTSGSIQYF.